Given below is one T cell receptor (beta chain) in context. No antigen is known for it. This sample is drawn from a study of cytomegalovirus exposure and HLA in healthy donors. General study results and limits: Per published reports, the classifier diagnosed cytomegalovirus status with high specificity and sensitivity. As immune exposure information, only CMV serostatus was available.

Donors in the study were healthy people who gave bone marrow. Researchers ran the PCR with 60 Vbeta and 13 Jbeta primers. Profiling relied on immunoSEQ multiplex PCR, and the TCRdb table lists in-frame clones only, not all of them. The listing records some 180,000 clones. The sample consisted of PBMCs. The receptor comes from a man aged 30 to 45 in good health and CMV-seronegative.

The CDR3 region is CASKPGGITDTQYF. The CDR3 coding sequence is TGCGCCAGCAAGCCGGGGGGGATCACAGATACGCAGTATTTT. The V and J genes are TRBV5-1 and TRBJ2-3; 8 positions match TRBD2. With V trimmed by 6 bases and J by 2 bases, 5 bases remained unmatched. Germline lookup yields CDR1 SGHRS and CDR2 YFSETQ. CDR3 length: 14 amino acids. The full variable domain, with the rest looked up from reference TRBV5-1 and TRBJ2-3, is KAGVTQTPRYLIKTRGQQVTLSCSPISGHRSVSWYQQTPGQGLQFLFEYFSETQRNKGNFPGRFSGRQFSNSRSEMNVSTLELGDSALYLCASKPGGITDTQYFGPGTRLTVL.